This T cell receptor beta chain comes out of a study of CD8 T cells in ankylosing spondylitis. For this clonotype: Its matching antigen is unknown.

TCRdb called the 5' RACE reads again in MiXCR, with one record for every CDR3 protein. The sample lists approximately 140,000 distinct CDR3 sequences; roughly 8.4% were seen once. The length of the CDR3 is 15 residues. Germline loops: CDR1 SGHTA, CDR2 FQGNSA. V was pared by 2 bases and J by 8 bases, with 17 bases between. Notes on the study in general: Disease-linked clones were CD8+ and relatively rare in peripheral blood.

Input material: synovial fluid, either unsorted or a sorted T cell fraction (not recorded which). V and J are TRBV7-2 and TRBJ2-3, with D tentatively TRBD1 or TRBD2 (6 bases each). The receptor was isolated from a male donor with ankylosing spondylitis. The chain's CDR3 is CASSLKGGPGGTQYF. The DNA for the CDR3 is TGTGCCAGCAGCTTAAAAGGGGGGCCCGGCGGTACGCAGTATTTT. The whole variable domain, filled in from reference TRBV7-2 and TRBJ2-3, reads GAGVSQSPSNKVTEKGKDVELRCDPISGHTALYWYRQSLGQGLEFLIYFQGNSAPDKSGLPSDRFSAERTGGSVSTLTIQRTQQEDSAVYLCASSLKGGPGGTQYFGPGTRLTVL.